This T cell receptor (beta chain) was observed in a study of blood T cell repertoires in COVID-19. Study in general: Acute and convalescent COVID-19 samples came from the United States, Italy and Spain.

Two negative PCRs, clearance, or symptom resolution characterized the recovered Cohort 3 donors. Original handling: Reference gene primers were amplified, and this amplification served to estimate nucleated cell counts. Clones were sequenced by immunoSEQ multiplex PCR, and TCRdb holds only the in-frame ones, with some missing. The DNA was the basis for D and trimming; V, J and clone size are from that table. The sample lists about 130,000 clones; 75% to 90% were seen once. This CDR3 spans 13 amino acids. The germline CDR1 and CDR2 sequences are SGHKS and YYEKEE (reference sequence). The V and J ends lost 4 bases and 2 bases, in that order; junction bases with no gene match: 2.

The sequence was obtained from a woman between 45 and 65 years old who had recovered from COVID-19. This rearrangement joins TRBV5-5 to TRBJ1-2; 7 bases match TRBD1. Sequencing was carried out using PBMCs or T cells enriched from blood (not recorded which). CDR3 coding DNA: TGTGCCAGCAGCCGACAGGGAAACTATGGCTACACCTTC. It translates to CASSRQGNYGYTF. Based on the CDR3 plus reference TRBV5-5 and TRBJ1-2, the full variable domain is DAGVTQSPTHLIKTRGQQVTLRCSPISGHKSVSWYQQVLGQGPQFIFQYYEKEERGRGNFPDRFSARQFPNYSSELNVNALLLGDSALYLCASSRQGNYGYTFGSGTRLTVV.